This is a list of T cell receptor beta chains from one sample in a study of PD-1 blockade in classical Hodgkin lymphoma. Here immunoSEQ multiplex PCR was the method, and the copy in TCRdb shows in-frame clones only, minus some. The sample includes about 7,000 clones, about 80% seen only once; the top ten take about 2.5%. Sequenced material: CD4+ T cells from blood, taken at baseline. These receptors were taken from a human donor with classical Hodgkin lymphoma. Each CDR3 is given with its conserved first and last residue.

v_gene,CDR3aa
TRBV19,CASSLKVGTGELFF
TRBV6-5,CASSTRGNTGELFF
TRBV5-5,CASSLDIWGSTVHYEQYF
TRBV6-6,CASSTGRLQRLEQYF
TRBV20-1,CSASGPGTQYF
TRBV21-1,CASSKAAYKYLGNQPQHF
TRBV25-1,CAPPGQGVGTGELFF
TRBV18,CASSLYGTLSSGRNYEQYF
TRBV7-2,CASSLLGTGRDEQYF
TRBV18,CASSPPAPRAKNIQYF
TRBV2,CASSDVFSYEQYF
TRBV30,CAWSVRDRERELFF
TRBV27,CASSSPAPGSEQYF
TRBV5-4,CASSPTLAEETQYF
TRBV2,CASSVTDPGNTIYF
TRBV6-1,CASRVGPINQPQHF
TRBV7-8,CASSLQMAGATEAFF
TRBV7-6,CASSLVVFGSDTQYF
TRBV28,CASRRRDSIAFNYGYTF
TRBV10-1,CAQRTYGYTF
TRBV2,CASSGVGSGSIEQYF
TRBV27,CASSFRRGTGGAAYEQYF
TRBV14,CASSSRTGANEQYF
TRBV6-1,CASRTARNEKLFF
TRBV25-1,CASSDVLVSGAKEQFF
TRBV10-1,CASWDGNTGELFF
TRBV5-5,CASSWGYTQYF
TRBV5-6,CASTIGQPSRSYTF
TRBV5-1,CASSGQPNTGELFF
TRBV6-5,CASSYSGGVDYGYTF
TRBV30,CAWERQLNTEAFF
TRBV5-5,CASSSTGASNQPQHF
TRBV27,CASSLSPQGYYEQYF
TRBV19,CASSRQGTYNEQFF
TRBV2,CASLLMDAITDTQYF
TRBV10-3,CAISVLPRQGTTF
TRBV11-2,CASSNFSGNTIYF
TRBV7-8,CASSSDRAWTDTQYF
TRBV27,CASSLGGFPYGYTF
TRBV6-5,CASSYRNIQYF
TRBV19,CASSIRTGAQPQHF
TRBV6-5,CASSNWQRGSPYEQYF
TRBV6-5,CASSYGLASKQYF
TRBV2,CASSVDRNYGYTF
TRBV11-1,CASSAQGPSYEQYF
TRBV25-1,CASRERGGPNEKLFF
TRBV19,CASSKGPLETQYF
TRBV6-6,CASSYSGQGEQYF
TRBV2,CASSVAGTDTQYF
TRBV10-3,CAISGTGTNEKLFF
TRBV6-9,CASTLQGAGVSNQPQHF
TRBV6-5,CASSFRKGANVLTF
TRBV2,CASSDRPYQETQYF
TRBV10-1,CASSESAGASYNEQFF
TRBV5-1,CASSPGRGRETQYF